The 29 T cell receptor beta chains presented below share a single source sample, sequenced in a study of blood T cell repertoires in COVID-19. The table came from immunoSEQ multiplex PCR; TCRdb's copy has only in-frame clones and leaves some out. This sample has more than 95,000 clones; roughly 87% occur once, and the top ten carry 6.2%. Sequencing was carried out using peripheral blood. All receptors derive from a human donor in a cohort sampled during active COVID-19.

This chain joins TRBV2 and TRBJ2-7; D may be TRBD1 (5 bases). CDR3 length: 13 amino acids. Trimming removed 5 bases from V and 3 bases from J, with 11 bases in between. CDR1 is SNHLY and CDR2 is FYNNEI in the germline V gene. The DNA for the CDR3 is TGTGCCAGCAGTACAGAGCAGGGCTACGAGCAGTACTTC. It yields the protein CASSTEQGYEQYF.

The J gene is TRBJ1-2, the V gene TRBV24-1; a weak D match, TRBD1 (6 bases). This CDR3 has 14 amino acids. Germline V gene sequence: CDR1 KGHDR, CDR2 SFDVKD. V lost 2 bases and J 8 bases, leaving 14 bases between the germline ends. Written as DNA, the CDR3 is TGTGCCACCAGTGATTCTTGGGGACACGAGGGCTACACCTTC. It encodes CATSDSWGHEGYTF.

The V and J genes are TRBV10-3 and TRBJ1-6; 8 bases match TRBD1. The trim removed 6 bases at V and 8 bases at J, leaving 3 bases unmatched. The germline gives CDR1 ENHRY, CDR2 SYGVKD. The CDR3 is made up of 13 amino acids. CDR3 region: CAISLDRDSPLHF. The CDR3 DNA is TGTGCCATCAGCCTGGACAGGGATTCACCCCTCCACTTT.

The chain is built from TRBV9 and TRBJ2-3, with D hard to call. From germline, CDR1 is SGDLS and CDR2 YYNGEE. V lost 8 bases and J 4 bases, leaving 8 bases between the germline ends. This CDR3 contains 11 residues. This chain's CDR3 is CASSSADTQYF. In DNA, the CDR3 is TGTGCCAGTAGTAGTGCAGATACGCAGTATTTT. Looking up the rest from reference TRBV9 and TRBJ2-3 gives the full variable domain: DSGVTQTPKHLITATGQRVTLRCSPRSGDLSVYWYQQSLDQGLQFLIQYYNGEERAKGNILERFSAQQFPDLHSELNLSSLELGDSALYFCASSSADTQYFGPGTRLTVL.

J is TRBJ2-2 and V is TRBV28; D is uncertain. V dropped 6 bases and J dropped 7 bases, with 15 bases sitting between them. Germline loops: CDR1 MDHEN, CDR2 SYDVKM. CDR3 size: 14 residues. The CDR3 is CASRTEELIGELFF. As DNA, the CDR3 is TGTGCCAGCAGAACCGAAGAGCTGATCGGGGAGCTGTTTTTT.

V and J are TRBV5-1 and TRBJ2-2; the match to TRBD1 covers 10 bases. The CDR3 is 15 amino acids. Per the germline V gene, CDR1 is SGHRS and CDR2 is YFSETQ. With 8 bases clipped from V and 0 bases from J, the junction kept 4 bases outside the gene matches. CDR3 loop: CASTGTGANTGELFF. The CDR3, as DNA: TGCGCCAGTACTGGGACAGGGGCGAACACCGGGGAGCTGTTTTTT.

The chain combines TRBV18 with TRBJ1-1; D ambiguous. V lost 1 base and J 5 bases, leaving 5 bases between the germline ends. This CDR3 has 12 amino acids. Germline V gene data show CDR1 as KGHSH and CDR2 as LQKENI. CDR3 DNA: TGTGCCAGCTCACCACGGCTGACTGAAGCTTTCTTT. This codes for CASSPRLTEAFF.

The chain has TRBV2 and TRBJ2-7; D is ambiguous. This CDR3 is 13 amino acids long. V lost 3 bases and J lost 4, with 10 bases in between. Per germline, CDR1 SNHLY and CDR2 FYNNEI. The CDR3 region is CASSEVDVYEQYF. CDR3 sequence (DNA): TGTGCCAGCAGTGAGGTAGATGTGTACGAGCAGTACTTC.

This clone was observed a single time. The genes are TRBV6-5 and TRBJ1-5; 7 nucleotides agree with TRBD1. The germline V gene encodes CDR1 MNHEY and CDR2 SVGAGI. V lost 5 bases and J lost 9; bases outside the gene matches: 10. The CDR3 length is 14 residues. The CDR3 loop is CASSPTGRTTPQHF. The CDR3 DNA is TGTGCCAGCAGTCCGACAGGGAGGACTACGCCCCAGCATTTT.

V and J are TRBV27 and TRBJ2-7; 11 bases align to TRBD1. The CDR3 totals 15 residues. J was trimmed by 9 bases and V by 0 bases; bases with no gene match: 7. CDR1 is MNHEY, CDR2 SMNVEV, per germline (reference sequence). The CDR3 DNA reads as TGTGCCAGCAGTTTATCGGGTGGGACAGGGGGGGTGCAGTACTTC. Amino acids: CASSLSGGTGGVQYF.

The chain employs TRBV7-2 and TRBJ1-3, with unresolved D. V was shortened by 4 bases and J by 4 bases, with 14 bases between the two germline ends. Germline V gene lookup returns CDR1 SGHTA and CDR2 FQGNSA. There are 15 residues in the CDR3. The CDR3 DNA is TGTGCCAGCAGCTCAAACGCGGGGTCCGGAAACACCATATATTTT. Its translation: CASSSNAGSGNTIYF.

This chain connects TRBV5-1 to TRBJ2-1; 9 bases align to TRBD1. The CDR3 has 14 amino acids. CDR1 SGHRS and CDR2 YFSETQ come from the germline V gene. Germline trimming cut 3 bases from V and 8 bases from J; bases unmatched to any gene: 6. CDR3 DNA sequence: TGCGCCAGCAGCTCGCTGGACAGGGGCGATGAGCAGTTCTTC. Translation gives CASSSLDRGDEQFF.

The CDR3 loop is CASSGLGGVGGELFF. As DNA, the CDR3 is TGTGCCAGCAGCGGACTGGGAGGGGTCGGCGGGGAGCTGTTTTTT. V and J are TRBV4-2 and TRBJ2-2; 7 positions match TRBD2. Germline V gives CDR1 LGHNA, CDR2 YNFKEQ. The CDR3 is 15 residues long. The junction had 10 bases not matched to a gene; V was cut back by 5 bases and J by 7 bases.

V and J are TRBV13 and TRBJ2-3; 13 bases line up with TRBD2. Germline lookup yields CDR1 PRHDT and CDR2 FYEKMQ (reference sequence). The junction had 6 bases not matched to a gene; V was cut back by 3 bases and J by 3 bases. The length of the CDR3 is 17 residues. The CDR3 protein is CASSFFSLAGGTDTQYF. In DNA, the CDR3 is TGTGCCAGCAGCTTTTTCTCACTAGCGGGAGGGACAGATACGCAGTATTTT. The full variable domain, its missing parts supplied by reference TRBV13 and TRBJ2-3, is AAGVIQSPRHLIKEKRETATLKCYPIPRHDTVYWYQQGPGQDPQFLISFYEKMQSDKGSIPDRFSAQQFSDYHSELNMSSLELGDSALYFCASSFFSLAGGTDTQYFGPGTRLTVL.

The gene calls are TRBV6-5 and TRBJ1-1; D might be TRBD1 (5 bases). This CDR3 region has 13 residues. The germline gives CDR1 MNHEY, CDR2 SVGAGI. V lost 6 bases, J lost 6 bases, and 14 bases lay in between. As DNA, the CDR3 is TGTGCCAGCAGGGTAATCTCGGGGGCTGAAGCTTTCTTT. Translated, it gives CASRVISGAEAFF.

This chain links TRBV7-2 with TRBJ2-1; 7 bases align to TRBD2. CDR1 is SGHTA, CDR2 FQGNSA, per germline. J gave up 12 bases and V 7 bases, and 9 bases lay outside the gene matches. The CDR3 runs to 12 residues. The CDR3 spells CASKTSGGRQFF. CDR3 in DNA: TGTGCCAGCAAAACGTCGGGGGGTCGGCAGTTCTTC.

V is TRBV18 and J is TRBJ2-5; the match to TRBD1 covers 10 bases. In germline, CDR1 is KGHSH, CDR2 LQKENI. V shed 0 bases, J shed 5 bases, and the junction held 3 bases outside the gene matches. This CDR3 spans 15 amino acids. DNA for the CDR3: TGTGCCAGCTCACCACCGACAGGGGGCTTGGAGACCCAGTACTTC. This encodes CASSPPTGGLETQYF.

The V and J genes are TRBV27 and TRBJ2-2, with D perhaps matching TRBD2 (6 bases). V lost 3 bases and J 2 bases, leaving 25 bases between the germline ends. CDR1 is MNHEY and CDR2 is SMNVEV in the germline V gene (reference sequence). The CDR3 totals 20 residues. CDR3 nucleotides: TGTGCCAGCAGTTTGACGGCGGGGTTGGATCAAGTGGTTAACACCGGGGAGCTGTTTTTT. Protein sequence: CASSLTAGLDQVVNTGELFF.

This clone occurred a few times. The chain combines TRBV5-4 with TRBJ2-7, with D maybe TRBD2 (5 bases). Germline assignment: CDR1 SGHNT and CDR2 YYREEE (reference sequence). The V end lost 2 bases, the J end lost 4 bases, and 10 bases lay between the germline ends. This CDR3 is 13 amino acids long. This CDR3 reads CASSFGPGYEQYF. The CDR3 bases are TGTGCCAGCAGCTTTGGGCCGGGGTACGAGCAGTACTTC.

The genes are TRBV19 and TRBJ2-5; tentatively, D is TRBD2 (7 bases). Trimming took off 5 bases at V and 2 bases at J, with 21 bases between the two ends. The CDR3 loop spans 17 amino acids. The germline gives CDR1 LNHDA, CDR2 SQIVND (reference sequence). The CDR3 here is CASSGGGRAGQQETQYF. In DNA, the CDR3 is TGTGCCAGTAGTGGAGGAGGGAGGGCGGGACAACAAGAGACCCAGTACTTC.

CDR3 region: CASSEKGVSNQPQHF. Here the CDR3 DNA reads TGTGCCAGCAGTGAAAAGGGGGTCAGCAATCAGCCCCAGCATTTT. The V gene is TRBV6-1, the J gene TRBJ1-5, with a weak D call TRBD1 (6 bases). The V end was cut by 2 bases, the J end by 1 base, with 9 bases between. Per the germline V gene, CDR1 is MNHNS and CDR2 is SASEGT. CDR3 length: 15 residues.

The rearrangement uses TRBV9 and TRBJ2-2; possible D gene TRBD2, 6 bases. The CDR3 length is 17 residues. Looked up from germline, CDR1 is SGDLS and CDR2 is YYNGEE. Between the trimmed V and J ends, which lost 4 bases and 0 bases, there was a span of 16 bases. The CDR3 sequence: CASSPRRAASNTGELFF. In nucleotides, the CDR3 is TGTGCCAGCAGCCCCCGGAGGGCAGCTTCGAACACCGGGGAGCTGTTTTTT.

V is TRBV5-1 and J is TRBJ2-5; possibly TRBD1 for D (5 bases). Germline lookup yields CDR1 SGHRS and CDR2 YFSETQ. The V end lost 1 base, the J end lost 1 base, and 11 bases lay between the germline ends. The CDR3 sequence is 15 residues long. The CDR3 sequence is CASSLNRPPQETQYF. CDR3 nucleotides: TGCGCCAGCAGCTTGAACAGGCCCCCCCAAGAGACCCAGTACTTC. Full variable domain (rest looked up from reference TRBV5-1 and TRBJ2-5): KAGVTQTPRYLIKTRGQQVTLSCSPISGHRSVSWYQQTPGQGLQFLFEYFSETQRNKGNFPGRFSGRQFSNSRSEMNVSTLELGDSALYLCASSLNRPPQETQYFGPGTRLLVL.

The gene calls are TRBV28 and TRBJ2-7; 9 positions agree with TRBD2. This CDR3 is 16 amino acids long. Trimming removed 0 bases from V and 4 bases from J; junction bases left unmatched: 7. From germline, CDR1 is MDHEN and CDR2 SYDVKM. In nucleotides, the CDR3 is TGTGCCAGCAGTTTATGGTTGCTAGCGGGGAGGTACGAGCAGTACTTC. This gives the protein CASSLWLLAGRYEQYF.

This sequence joins TRBV7-8 and TRBJ1-1, with 9 bases fitting TRBD1. V trimming: 0 bases; J trimming: 5 bases; junction bases outside the gene matches: 4. Germline V gene sequence: CDR1 SGHVS, CDR2 FQNEAQ. There are 15 residues in the CDR3. In nucleotides, the CDR3 is TGTGCCAGCAGCTTAGCACAGGGGGCTCGTACTGAAGCTTTCTTT. Translating it yields CASSLAQGARTEAFF. Supplemented by reference TRBV7-8 and TRBJ1-1, the full variable domain reads GAGVSQSPRYKVAKRGQDVALRCDPISGHVSLFWYQQALGQGPEFLTYFQNEAQLDKSGLPSDRFFAERPEGSVSTLKIQRTQQEDSAVYLCASSLAQGARTEAFFGQGTRLTVV.

The V call is TRBV27, the J call TRBJ1-3, with D uncertain. The CDR3 has 14 residues. Trimming removed 6 bases at V and 2 bases at J, with 11 bases between. CDR1 and CDR2 (germline): MNHEY, SMNVEV (reference sequence). CDR3 nucleotide sequence: TGTGCCAGCAGCCTTCGGGATCCTGGAAACACCATATATTTT. Protein: CASSLRDPGNTIYF.

The V call is TRBV29-1, the J call TRBJ2-7; D might be TRBD1 (5 bases). Trimming stripped 1 base from V and 2 bases from J, with 12 bases between. In germline, CDR1 is SQVTM, CDR2 ANQGSEA. This CDR3 is 14 amino acids long. CDR3 DNA: TGCAGCGTTGAAGTACCCGAAGGGGCCTACGAGCAGTACTTC. As protein: CSVEVPEGAYEQYF.

CDR3 sequence reads: CASSQEGGAGEQYF. The CDR3 nucleotides read TGTGCCAGCAGCCAAGAAGGGGGGGCCGGGGAGCAGTACTTC. The chain joins TRBV3-1 (or the pseudogene TRBV3-2) to TRBJ2-7, with D tentatively TRBD2 (7 bases). Per the germline V gene, CDR1 is LGHDT and CDR2 is YNNKEL (reference sequence). V lost 0 bases to trimming and J lost 7 bases, with 13 bases between them. There are 14 residues in the CDR3.

This chain connects TRBV19 to TRBJ2-7; D perhaps matches TRBD2 (6 bases). The CDR3 is 16 amino acids. V was shortened by 0 bases and J by 0 bases, with 12 bases between the two germline ends. Germline CDR1 reads LNHDA; CDR2 reads SQIVND (reference sequence). The CDR3 is CASSIDLATSSYEQYF. CDR3 DNA: TGTGCCAGTAGTATAGATCTAGCGACGAGCTCCTACGAGCAGTACTTC.